The subject of this entry is one TCR beta chain. These data are taken from a study of blood T cell repertoires in COVID-19. On the study more broadly: Nucleic acid was either cDNA or gDNA, and it came from T cells, B-cell-depleted T cells, or PBMCs.

This CDR3 comprises 21 residues. V lost 2 bases and J 1 base, leaving 29 bases between the germline ends. CDR1 and CDR2 from the germline V gene are SGHDN and FVKESK. The table came from immunoSEQ multiplex PCR; TCRdb's copy has only in-frame clones and leaves some out. There are about 270,000 clones in the sample; around 85% occur only once, and 4.1% lies in the top ten. The receptor was derived from a woman aged 45-65 years with active or convalescent COVID-19. What was sequenced was peripheral blood. V is TRBV14 and J is TRBJ1-1; D might be TRBD1 (6 bases). The CDR3 sequence is CASSQQTWARDRQGQNTEAFF. The CDR3 DNA follows: TGTGCCAGCAGCCAACAAACTTGGGCCCGGGACCGGCAGGGGCAGAACACTGAAGCTTTCTTT. Looking up the rest from reference TRBV14 and TRBJ1-1 gives the full variable domain: EAGVTQFPSHSVIEKGQTVTLRCDPISGHDNLYWYRRVMGKEIKFLLHFVKESKQDESGMPNNRFLAERTGGTYSTLKVQPAELEDSGVYFCASSQQTWARDRQGQNTEAFFGQGTRLTVV.